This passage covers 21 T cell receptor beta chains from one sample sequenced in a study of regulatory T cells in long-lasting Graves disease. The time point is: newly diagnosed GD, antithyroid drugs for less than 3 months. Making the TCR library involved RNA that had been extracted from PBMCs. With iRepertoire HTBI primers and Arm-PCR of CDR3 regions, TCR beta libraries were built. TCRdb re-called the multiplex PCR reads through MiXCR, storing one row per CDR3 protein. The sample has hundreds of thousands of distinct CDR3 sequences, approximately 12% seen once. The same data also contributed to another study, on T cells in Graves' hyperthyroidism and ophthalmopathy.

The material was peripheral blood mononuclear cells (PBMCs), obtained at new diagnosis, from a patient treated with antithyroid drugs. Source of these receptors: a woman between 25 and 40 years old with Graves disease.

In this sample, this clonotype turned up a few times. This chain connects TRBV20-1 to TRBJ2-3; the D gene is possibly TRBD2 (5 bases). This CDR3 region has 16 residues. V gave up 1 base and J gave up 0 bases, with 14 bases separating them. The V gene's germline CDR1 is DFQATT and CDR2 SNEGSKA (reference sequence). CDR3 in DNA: TGCAGTGCTAGAGCTAGCTACGGTCCAAGCACAGATACGCAGTATTTT. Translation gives CSARASYGPSTDTQYF.

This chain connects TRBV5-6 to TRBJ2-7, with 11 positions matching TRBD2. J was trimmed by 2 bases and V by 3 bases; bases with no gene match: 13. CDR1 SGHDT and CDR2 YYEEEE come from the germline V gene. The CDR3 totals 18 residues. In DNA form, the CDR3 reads TGTGCCAGCAGCTCCCTACACGGACCGACTAGCGGGGCCTACGAGCAGTACTTC. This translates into CASSSLHGPTSGAYEQYF.

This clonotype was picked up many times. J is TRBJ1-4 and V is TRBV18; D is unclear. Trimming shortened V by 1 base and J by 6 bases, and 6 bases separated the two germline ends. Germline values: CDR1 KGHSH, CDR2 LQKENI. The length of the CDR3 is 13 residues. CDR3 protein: CASSPRKDEKLFF. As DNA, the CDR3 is TGTGCCAGCTCACCACGGAAGGATGAAAAACTGTTTTTT.

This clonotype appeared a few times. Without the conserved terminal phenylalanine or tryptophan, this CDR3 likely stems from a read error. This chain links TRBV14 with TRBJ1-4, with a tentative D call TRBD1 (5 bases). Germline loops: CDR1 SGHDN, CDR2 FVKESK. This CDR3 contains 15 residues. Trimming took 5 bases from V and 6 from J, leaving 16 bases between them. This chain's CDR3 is CASSRPGPKDEKLFL. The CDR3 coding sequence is TGTGCCAGCAGCAGACCGGGACCGAAGGATGAAAAACTGTTTCTT.

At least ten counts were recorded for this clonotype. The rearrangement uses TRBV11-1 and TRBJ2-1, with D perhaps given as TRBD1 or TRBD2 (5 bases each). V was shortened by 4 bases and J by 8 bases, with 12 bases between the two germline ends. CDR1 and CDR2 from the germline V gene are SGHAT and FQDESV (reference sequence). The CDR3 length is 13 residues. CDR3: CASSSDRDDEQFF. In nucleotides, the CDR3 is TGTGCCAGCAGCTCGGACCGGGACGATGAGCAGTTCTTC.

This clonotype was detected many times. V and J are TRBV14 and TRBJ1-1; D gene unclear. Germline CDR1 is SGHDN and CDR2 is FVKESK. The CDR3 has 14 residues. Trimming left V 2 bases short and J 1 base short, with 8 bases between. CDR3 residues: CASSQYTPNTEAFF. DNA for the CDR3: TGTGCCAGCAGCCAATACACTCCGAACACTGAAGCTTTCTTT.

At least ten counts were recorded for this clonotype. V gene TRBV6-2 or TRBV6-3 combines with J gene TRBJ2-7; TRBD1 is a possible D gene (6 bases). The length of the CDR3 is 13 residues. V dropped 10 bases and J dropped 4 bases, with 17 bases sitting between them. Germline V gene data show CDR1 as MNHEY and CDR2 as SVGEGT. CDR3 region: CAILDRQLYEQYF. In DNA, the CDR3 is TGTGCCATTCTAGACAGGCAACTTTACGAGCAGTACTTC.

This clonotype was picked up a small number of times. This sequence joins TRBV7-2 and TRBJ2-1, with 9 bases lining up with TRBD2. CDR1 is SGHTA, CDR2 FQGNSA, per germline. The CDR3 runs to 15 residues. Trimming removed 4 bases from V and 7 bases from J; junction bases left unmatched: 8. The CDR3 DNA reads TGTGCCAGCAGCTCCACAAGCGGGAGGAAAAATGAGCAGTTCTTC. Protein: CASSSTSGRKNEQFF.

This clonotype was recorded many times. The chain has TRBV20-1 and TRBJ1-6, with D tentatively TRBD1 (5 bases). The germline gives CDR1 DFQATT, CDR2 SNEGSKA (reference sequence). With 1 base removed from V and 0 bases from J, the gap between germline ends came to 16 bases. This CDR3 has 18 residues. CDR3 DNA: TGCAGTGCTAGAGTTTGGGGGGGGGTAGGCTCCTATAATTCACCCCTCCACTTT. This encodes CSARVWGGVGSYNSPLHF.

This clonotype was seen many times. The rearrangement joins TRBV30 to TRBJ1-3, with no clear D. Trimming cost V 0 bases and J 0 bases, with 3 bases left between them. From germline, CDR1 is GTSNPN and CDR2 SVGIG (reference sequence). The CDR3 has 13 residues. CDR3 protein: CAWSVSSGNTIYF. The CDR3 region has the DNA TGTGCCTGGAGTGTTAGCTCTGGAAACACCATATATTTT.

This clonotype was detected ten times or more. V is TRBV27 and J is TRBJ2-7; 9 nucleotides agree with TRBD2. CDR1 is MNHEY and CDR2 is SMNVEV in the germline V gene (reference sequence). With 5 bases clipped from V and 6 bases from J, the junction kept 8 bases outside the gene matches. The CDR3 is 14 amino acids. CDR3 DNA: TGTGCCAGCAGTCCTAGCGGGATCTATTTCGAGCAGTACTTC. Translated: CASSPSGIYFEQYF.

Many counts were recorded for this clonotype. The CDR3 region has the DNA TGTGCCAGCAGCTTGATGAACTATGGCTACACCTTC. The encoded protein is CASSLMNYGYTF. J is TRBJ1-2 and V is TRBV7-9; D unresolved. The germline V and J ends were trimmed by 3 bases and 2 bases, with 4 bases remaining between them. This CDR3 region has 12 residues. Germline V CDR1 and CDR2: SEHNR, FQNEAQ (reference sequence).

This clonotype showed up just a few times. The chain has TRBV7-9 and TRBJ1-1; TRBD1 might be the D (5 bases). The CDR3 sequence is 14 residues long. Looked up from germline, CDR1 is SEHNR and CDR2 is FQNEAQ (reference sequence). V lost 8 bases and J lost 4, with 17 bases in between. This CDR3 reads CASLESRGVTEAFF. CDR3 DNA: TGTGCCAGCCTTGAAAGCCGGGGGGTCACTGAAGCTTTCTTT. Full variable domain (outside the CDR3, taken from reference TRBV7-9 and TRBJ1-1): DTGVSQNPRHKITKRGQNVTFRCDPISEHNRLYWYRQTLGQGPEFLTYFQNEAQLEKSRLLSDRFSAERPKGSFSTLEIQRTEQGDSAMYLCASLESRGVTEAFFGQGTRLTVV.

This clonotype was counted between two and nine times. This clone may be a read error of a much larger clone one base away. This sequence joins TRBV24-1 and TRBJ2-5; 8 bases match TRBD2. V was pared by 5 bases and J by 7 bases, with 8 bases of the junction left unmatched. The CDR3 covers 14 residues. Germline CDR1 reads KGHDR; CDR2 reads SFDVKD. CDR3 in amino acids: CATSGRGGKGTQYF. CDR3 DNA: TGTGCCACCAGTGGTCGGGGGGGAAAAGGGACCCAGTACTTC.

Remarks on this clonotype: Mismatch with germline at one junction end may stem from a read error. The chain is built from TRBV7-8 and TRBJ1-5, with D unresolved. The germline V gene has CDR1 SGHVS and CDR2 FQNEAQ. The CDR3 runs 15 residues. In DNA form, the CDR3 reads TGTGCCAGCAGCTTAAACAGATATAGCAATGAGCCCCAGCATTTT. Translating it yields CASSLNRYSNEPQHF.

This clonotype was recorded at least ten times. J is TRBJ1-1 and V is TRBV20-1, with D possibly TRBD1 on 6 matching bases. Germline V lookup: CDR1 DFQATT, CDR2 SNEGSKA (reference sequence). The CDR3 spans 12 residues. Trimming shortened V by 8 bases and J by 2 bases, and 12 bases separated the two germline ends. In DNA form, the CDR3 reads TGCAGTTGTTTCAGGGGAAACACTGAAGCTTTCTTT. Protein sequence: CSCFRGNTEAFF.

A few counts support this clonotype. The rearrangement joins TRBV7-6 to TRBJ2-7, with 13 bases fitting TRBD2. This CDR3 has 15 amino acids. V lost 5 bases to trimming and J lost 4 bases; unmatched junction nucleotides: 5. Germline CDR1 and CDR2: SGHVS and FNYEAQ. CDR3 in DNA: TGTGCCAGCAGCCAGACTAGCGGGAGGTCATACGAGCAGTACTTC. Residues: CASSQTSGRSYEQYF.

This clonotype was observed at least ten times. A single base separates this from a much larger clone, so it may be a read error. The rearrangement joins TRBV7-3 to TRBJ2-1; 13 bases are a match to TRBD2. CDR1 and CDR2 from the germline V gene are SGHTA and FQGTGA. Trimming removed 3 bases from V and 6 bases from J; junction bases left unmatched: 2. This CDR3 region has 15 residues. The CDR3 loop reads CASSLGTSGINEQFF. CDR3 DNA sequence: TGTGCCAGCAGCTTGGGGACTAGCGGGATCAATGAGCAGTTCTTC.

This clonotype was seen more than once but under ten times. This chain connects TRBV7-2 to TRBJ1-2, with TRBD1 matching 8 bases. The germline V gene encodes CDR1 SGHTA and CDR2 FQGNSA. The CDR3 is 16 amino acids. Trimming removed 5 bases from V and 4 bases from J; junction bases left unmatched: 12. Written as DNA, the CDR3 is TGTGCCAGCAGCGGTAGGACAGGGCGAAGGAGCTATGGCTACACCTTC. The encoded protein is CASSGRTGRRSYGYTF.

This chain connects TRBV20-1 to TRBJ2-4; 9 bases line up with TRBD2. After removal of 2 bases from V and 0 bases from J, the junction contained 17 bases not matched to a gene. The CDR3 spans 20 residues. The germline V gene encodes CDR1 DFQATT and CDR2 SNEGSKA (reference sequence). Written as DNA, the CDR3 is TGCAGTGCTAGATCGGGGGGGCTAGCGGGATTCCCTGTAGCCAAAAACATTCAGTACTTC. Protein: CSARSGGLAGFPVAKNIQYF.

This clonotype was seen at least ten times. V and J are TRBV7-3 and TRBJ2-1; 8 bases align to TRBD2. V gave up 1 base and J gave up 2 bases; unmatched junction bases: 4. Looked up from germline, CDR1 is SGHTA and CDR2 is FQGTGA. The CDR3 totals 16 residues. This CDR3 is CASSLRGGRPYNEQFF. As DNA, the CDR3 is TGTGCCAGCAGCTTAAGAGGCGGGAGGCCCTACAATGAGCAGTTCTTC.